This entry lists 8 T cell receptor beta chains sequenced from one sample in a study of T cell changes during pregnancy in multiple sclerosis (dated by TCRdb to the late 2010s). Receptor amplification or capture employed the immunoSEQ multiplex PCR assay. TCRdb took this table from immuneACCESS and kept in-frame rearrangements with V and J called. Such tables lack part of the clones; where checked against another copy, unresolved V genes explain under half of the gap, and the rest is unexplained. The table for this sample lists about 35,000 clones; about 90% of them were counted only once. Clones ranked in the top ten supply around 3.3% of the sample. The sequenced sample was CD8+ T cells from peripheral blood mononuclear cells, obtained in the third trimester of pregnancy. These receptors all stem from a female donor with multiple sclerosis, enrolled in a pregnancy study.

This sequence joins TRBV11-3 and TRBJ2-1, with D possibly being TRBD2 (7 bases). The V end was cut by 5 bases, the J end by 7 bases, with 21 bases between. There are 16 residues in the CDR3. Germline CDR1 and CDR2: SGHNT and YENEEA. The CDR3 loop reads CASSPYRGGASNEQFF. CDR3 coding DNA: TGTGCCAGCAGCCCTTATCGTGGGGGGGCCTCGAATGAGCAGTTCTTC.

CDR3 amino acids: CASSTKGARQETQYF. In DNA form, the CDR3 reads TGTGCCAGTAGTACAAAGGGGGCGAGGCAAGAGACCCAGTACTTC. The rearrangement links TRBV19 to TRBJ2-5, with 7 nucleotides matching TRBD1. V shed 4 bases, J shed 2 bases, and the junction held 7 bases outside the gene matches. CDR3 size: 15 residues. Germline V gives CDR1 LNHDA, CDR2 SQIVND (reference sequence).

The chain combines TRBV5-6 with TRBJ2-7; D not certain. CDR1 SGHDT and CDR2 YYEEEE come from the germline V gene. The CDR3 has 14 amino acids. V dropped 4 bases and J dropped 2 bases, with 13 bases sitting between them. The CDR3 DNA is TGTGCCAGCAGCCCTGGCGTCAGGACCTACGAGCAGTACTTC. It yields the protein CASSPGVRTYEQYF.

This sequence joins TRBV11-1 and TRBJ2-7, with 8 bases fitting TRBD1. From germline, CDR1 is SGHAT and CDR2 FQDESV (reference sequence). The length of the CDR3 is 15 residues. V lost 0 bases to trimming and J lost 7 bases; unmatched junction nucleotides: 8. Written as DNA, the CDR3 is TGTGCCAGCAGCTTAGCCGGGCAGGGGGCGCGTGAGCAGTACTTC. The encoded protein is CASSLAGQGAREQYF.

By proportion, this clone is medium-sized. V usage is TRBV13 and J usage is TRBJ1-5; weak D call: TRBD1 (6 bases). Germline CDR1 PRHDT, CDR2 FYEKMQ (reference sequence). V lost 4 bases to trimming and J lost 0 bases, with 13 bases between them. There are 16 residues in the CDR3. Written as DNA, the CDR3 is TGTGCCAGCAGCTCCGGGGACACCAATAGCAATCAGCCCCAGCATTTT. This gives the protein CASSSGDTNSNQPQHF.

This chain links TRBV25-1 with TRBJ2-2; 8 bases are shared with TRBD2. The CDR3 runs to 15 residues. The J segment lost 3 bases and the V segment lost 5 bases, leaving 5 bases of the junction unmatched. The germline gives CDR1 MGHDK, CDR2 SYGVNS. Written as DNA, the CDR3 is TGTGCCAGCAGTCCGGGGGGGCTGGACACCGGGGAGCTGTTTTTT. This encodes CASSPGGLDTGELFF.

This clone was counted only a few times. The chain uses TRBV4-3 and TRBJ1-6; TRBD1 agrees at 7 bases. CDR1 is LGHNA, CDR2 YSLEER, per germline. The CDR3 spans 15 residues. J gave up 5 bases and V 1 base, and 2 bases lay outside the gene matches. The CDR3 DNA sequence: TGCGCCAGCAGCCAAGGACAGGGCCATAATTCACCCCTCCACTTT. Translating it yields CASSQGQGHNSPLHF.

V is TRBV5-4 and J is TRBJ2-3, with 11 positions matching TRBD2. The trim removed 3 bases at V and 2 bases at J, leaving 5 bases unmatched. CDR3 length equals 16 residues. Germline CDR1 is SGHNT and CDR2 is YYREEE (reference sequence). CDR3 bases: TGTGCCAGCAGCTCCCGTAGCGGGGGGGACACAGATACGCAGTATTTT. Its protein product is CASSSRSGGDTDTQYF. The full variable domain, rest sourced from reference TRBV5-4 and TRBJ2-3, is ETGVTQSPTHLIKTRGQQVTLRCSSQSGHNTVSWYQQALGQGPQFIFQYYREEENGRGNFPPRFSGLQFPNYSSELNVNALELDDSALYLCASSSRSGGDTDTQYFGPGTRLTVL.